A selection of T cell receptor beta chains follows, all from one sample in a study of tumor-infiltrating lymphocytes in oesophageal squamous cell carcinoma. MiXCR was run by TCRdb on the PCR reads, yielding one entry per CDR3 protein. The sample holds over 10,000 distinct CDR3 sequences; around 56% are singletons and the top ten take approximately 32%. Sequenced material: esophageal tumor tissue. These TCRs come from a female donor with esophageal squamous cell carcinoma. The CDR3 runs from the conserved cysteine through the conserved F or W. A D gene is named only where the DNA matches it firmly. The size of a clone is reported for some rows only, either as once, few or many, or as a class for expanded clones.

CDR3 protein: CASSTRDGPNTEAFF
CDR3 DNA: TGTGCCAGCAGTACCCGGGACGGCCCGAACACTGAAGCTTTCTTT
J gene: TRBJ1-1
clone size: many
D gene: .
V gene: TRBV6-1

CDR3 protein: CASSGPAGLKGEQYF
CDR3 DNA: TGTGCCAGCAGCGGACCAGCGGGACTCAAAGGGGAGCAGTACTTC
J gene: TRBJ2-7
clone size: .
D gene: TRBD2
V gene: TRBV7-2

CDR3 protein: CASSYAGTPGTQYF
CDR3 DNA: TGTGCCAGCAGTTACGCCGGGACCCCGGGGACCCAGTACTTC
J gene: TRBJ2-5
clone size: .
D gene: .
V gene: TRBV6-1

CDR3 protein: CASSNIITGDFNYGYTF
CDR3 DNA: TGTGCCAGCAGCAATATCATCACAGGGGATTTTAACTATGGCTACACCTTC
J gene: TRBJ1-2
clone size: large
D gene: TRBD1
V gene: TRBV7-9

CDR3 protein: CASSSRGTSGYEQYF
CDR3 DNA: TGTGCCAGCAGCTCGCGCGGGACTAGCGGGTACGAGCAGTACTTC
J gene: TRBJ2-7
clone size: .
D gene: TRBD2
V gene: TRBV7-3

CDR3 protein: CASSYRTTSLDTQYF
CDR3 DNA: TGTGCCAGCAGTTATCGGACCACAAGTCTAGATACGCAGTATTTT
J gene: TRBJ2-3
clone size: .
D gene: .
V gene: TRBV6-1

CDR3 protein: CASSFPYTDTQYF
CDR3 DNA: TGCGCCAGCAGCTTCCCCTACACAGATACGCAGTATTTT
J gene: TRBJ2-3
clone size: .
D gene: .
V gene: TRBV5-1

CDR3 protein: CASSLVAFQGGDTQYF
CDR3 DNA: TGTGCCAGCAGCTTAGTGGCCTTTCAGGGAGGAGATACGCAGTATTTT
J gene: TRBJ2-3
clone size: few
D gene: .
V gene: TRBV7-2

CDR3 protein: CASSSGRDLHNEQFF
CDR3 DNA: TGTGCCAGCAGCTCCGGGCGGGACCTACACAATGAGCAGTTCTTC
J gene: TRBJ2-1
clone size: large
D gene: .
V gene: TRBV7-3

CDR3 protein: CASSLDGGRYNEQYF
CDR3 DNA: TGTGCCAGCAGTTTGGATGGGGGGAGGTACAATGAGCAGTACTTC
J gene: TRBJ2-5
clone size: few
D gene: .
V gene: TRBV6-1

CDR3 protein: CASSLRRSTDTQYF
CDR3 DNA: TGTGCCAGCAGTTTACGGCGGAGCACAGATACGCAGTATTTT
J gene: TRBJ2-3
clone size: few
D gene: .
V gene: TRBV27

CDR3 protein: CASSPGQALGYTF
CDR3 DNA: TGTGCCAGCTCACCGGGGCAGGCTCTTGGCTACACCTTC
J gene: TRBJ1-2
clone size: medium-sized
D gene: .
V gene: TRBV18

CDR3 protein: CASSLLAGLQETQYF
CDR3 DNA: TGTGCCAGCAGCTTGCTAGCGGGACTCCAAGAGACCCAGTACTTC
J gene: TRBJ2-5
clone size: few
D gene: TRBD2
V gene: TRBV7-2

CDR3 protein: CASSWDYNEQYF
CDR3 DNA: TGTGCCAGCAGCTGGGACTACAATGAGCAGTACTTC
J gene: TRBJ2-7
clone size: once
D gene: TRBD2
V gene: TRBV7-3

CDR3 protein: CASSLAGQGTEAFF
CDR3 DNA: TGTGCCAGCAGCTTAGCGGGACAGGGGACTGAAGCTTTCTTT
J gene: TRBJ1-1
clone size: .
D gene: TRBD1
V gene: TRBV7-2

CDR3 protein: CASSSANTGEQYF
CDR3 DNA: TGTGCCAGCAGCTCAGCGAACACAGGAGAGCAGTACTTC
J gene: TRBJ2-7
clone size: .
D gene: .
V gene: TRBV7-3

CDR3 protein: CASSDPTSGGLTIYEQYF
CDR3 DNA: TGTGCCAGCTCAGACCCGACTAGCGGGGGTCTCACGATTTACGAGCAGTACTTC
J gene: TRBJ2-7
clone size: .
D gene: TRBD2
V gene: TRBV7-2

CDR3 protein: CAISRQGSGEQYF
CDR3 DNA: TGTGCCATCTCGAGACAGGGGTCGGGCGAGCAGTACTTC
J gene: TRBJ2-7
clone size: .
D gene: TRBD1
V gene: TRBV12-3/TRBV12-4

CDR3 protein: CASRGREDYQETQYF
CDR3 DNA: TGTGCCAGCAGAGGGAGGGAGGACTACCAAGAGACCCAGTACTTT
J gene: TRBJ1-6
clone size: once
D gene: .
V gene: TRBV6-6

CDR3 protein: CASSPAWSAYNEQFF
CDR3 DNA: TGTGCCAGCAGCCCCGCGTGGTCCGCCTACAATGAGCAGTTCTTC
J gene: TRBJ2-1
clone size: .
D gene: .
V gene: TRBV12-3/TRBV12-4

CDR3 protein: CASSLNVAYEQYF
CDR3 DNA: TGTGCCAGCAGCTTAAATGTGGCCTACGAGCAGTACTTC
J gene: TRBJ2-7
clone size: .
D gene: .
V gene: TRBV7-6

CDR3 protein: CASSWGGAQETQYF
CDR3 DNA: TGTGCCAGCAGCTGGGGCGGGGCTCAAGAGACCCAGTACTTC
J gene: TRBJ2-5
clone size: few
D gene: .
V gene: TRBV7-2

CDR3 protein: CASSHRGGQATYEQYF
CDR3 DNA: TGTGCCAGCAGCCACCGGGGGGGGCAGGCTACCTACGAGCAGTACTTC
J gene: TRBJ2-7
clone size: few
D gene: TRBD2
V gene: TRBV7-8

CDR3 protein: CASRVRERGEQYF
CDR3 DNA: TGTGCCAGCCGTGTGCGGGAGAGGGGGGAGCAGTACTTC
J gene: TRBJ2-7
clone size: medium-sized
D gene: .
V gene: TRBV7-2

CDR3 protein: CASSTGVGGYGYTF
CDR3 DNA: TGTGCCAGCAGTACCGGGGTTGGGGGGTATGGCTACACCTTC
J gene: TRBJ1-2
clone size: .
D gene: .
V gene: TRBV6-5

CDR3 protein: CASSHPPKGSYGYTF
CDR3 DNA: TGTGCCAGCAGTCATCCACCCAAGGGTTCCTATGGCTACACCTTC
J gene: TRBJ1-2
clone size: .
D gene: .
V gene: TRBV6-2/TRBV6-3

CDR3 protein: CASSQGQTSYNEQFF
CDR3 DNA: TGTGCCAGCAGCCAGGGACAGACTTCCTACAATGAGCAGTTCTTC
J gene: TRBJ2-1
clone size: once
D gene: TRBD1
V gene: TRBV11-2

CDR3 protein: CASTGSQSGEQFF
CDR3 DNA: TGTGCCAGCACCGGGTCCCAATCCGGGGAGCAGTTCTTC
J gene: TRBJ2-1
clone size: .
D gene: .
V gene: TRBV7-4

CDR3 protein: CASSLRQSLAKNIQYF
CDR3 DNA: TGTGCCAGCAGTTTGAGGCAGTCGCTAGCCAAAAACATTCAGTACTTC
J gene: TRBJ2-4
clone size: few
D gene: .
V gene: TRBV28

CDR3 protein: CASSLAHRGWETQYF
CDR3 DNA: TGTGCCAGCAGCTTAGCCCACAGGGGCTGGGAGACCCAGTACTTC
J gene: TRBJ2-5
clone size: .
D gene: TRBD1
V gene: TRBV7-6

CDR3 protein: CASGPDRGETQYF
CDR3 DNA: TGTGCTAGTGGTCCGGACAGGGGTGAGACCCAGTACTTC
J gene: TRBJ2-5
clone size: .
D gene: TRBD1
V gene: TRBV12-5

CDR3 protein: CASSLTGGQEKLFF
CDR3 DNA: TGTGCCAGCAGCCTAACAGGGGGTCAAGAAAAACTGTTTTTT
J gene: TRBJ1-4
clone size: .
D gene: TRBD1
V gene: TRBV7-2

CDR3 protein: CASSLLSESSYNSPLHF
CDR3 DNA: TGTGCCAGCAGTTTATTAAGCGAGAGCTCCTATAATTCACCCCTCCACTTC
J gene: TRBJ1-6
clone size: many
D gene: .
V gene: TRBV27

CDR3 protein: CASSAQGPGELFF
CDR3 DNA: TGTGCCAGCAGCGCCCAGGGGCCCGGGGAGCTGTTTTTT
J gene: TRBJ2-2
clone size: once
D gene: .
V gene: TRBV7-9

CDR3 protein: CASSLLGASTDTQYF
CDR3 DNA: TGTGCCAGCAGCCTGTTAGGGGCTAGCACAGATACGCAGTATTTT
J gene: TRBJ2-3
clone size: .
D gene: .
V gene: TRBV7-2

CDR3 protein: CASSYGQAPGTDTQYF
CDR3 DNA: TGTGCCAGCAGTTATGGACAGGCCCCGGGCACAGATACGCAGTATTTT
J gene: TRBJ2-3
clone size: .
D gene: TRBD1
V gene: TRBV7-2

CDR3 protein: CASSRRGQVSYNEQFF
CDR3 DNA: TGTGCCAGCAGCCGCAGGGGACAGGTCTCCTACAATGAGCAGTTCTTC
J gene: TRBJ2-1
clone size: .
D gene: TRBD1
V gene: TRBV11-2

CDR3 protein: CASSHGAFGEQYF
CDR3 DNA: TGTGCTAGCAGCCATGGGGCTTTCGGTGAGCAGTACTTC
J gene: TRBJ2-7
clone size: .
D gene: .
V gene: TRBV7-6

CDR3 protein: CASSLVSPVEQETQYF
CDR3 DNA: TGTGCCAGCAGTTTAGTTTCCCCTGTAGAACAAGAGACCCAGTACTTC
J gene: TRBJ2-5
clone size: .
D gene: .
V gene: TRBV12-3/TRBV12-4

CDR3 protein: CASSSTDTQYF
CDR3 DNA: TGTGCCAGCAGTTCAACAGATACGCAGTATTTT
J gene: TRBJ2-3
clone size: many
D gene: .
V gene: TRBV6-1

CDR3 protein: CASRTGIYNEQFF
CDR3 DNA: TGTGCCAGCAGGACAGGGATCTACAATGAGCAGTTCTTC
J gene: TRBJ2-1
clone size: .
D gene: TRBD1
V gene: TRBV28